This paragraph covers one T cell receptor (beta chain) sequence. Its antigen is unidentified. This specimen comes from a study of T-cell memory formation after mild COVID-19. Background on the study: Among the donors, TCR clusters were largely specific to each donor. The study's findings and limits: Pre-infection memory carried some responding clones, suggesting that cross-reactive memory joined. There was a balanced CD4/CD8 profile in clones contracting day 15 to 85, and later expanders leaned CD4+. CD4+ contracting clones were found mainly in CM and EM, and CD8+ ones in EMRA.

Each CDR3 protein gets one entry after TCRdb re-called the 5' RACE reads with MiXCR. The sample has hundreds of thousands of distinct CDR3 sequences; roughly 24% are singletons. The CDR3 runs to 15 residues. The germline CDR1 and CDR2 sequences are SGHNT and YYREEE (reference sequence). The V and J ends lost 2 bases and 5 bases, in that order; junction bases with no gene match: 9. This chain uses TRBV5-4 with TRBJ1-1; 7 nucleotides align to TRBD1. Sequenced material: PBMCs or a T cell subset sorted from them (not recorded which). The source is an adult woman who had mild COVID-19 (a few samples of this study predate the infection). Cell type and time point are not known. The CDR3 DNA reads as TGTGCCAGCAGCTTCTCCGCAGGGGGAGGGACTGAAGCTTTCTTT. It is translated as CASSFSAGGGTEAFF.